The next 15 T cell receptor beta chains were all read from a single sample in a study of shared clonotypes between healthy human individuals. Data came from immunoSEQ multiplex PCR; TCRdb stores just in-frame clones and leaves some out. The sample carries approximately 500,000 clones, 95% to 97% recorded once. The source material was naive CD4+ T cells sorted from blood. Subset denoted: CD45RA+ positively selected. Receptors originate from a woman younger than 45 in good health.

This chain links TRBV27 with TRBJ1-1; D is unclear. CDR3 length: 13 amino acids. V lost 3 bases and J 2 bases, leaving 7 bases between the germline ends. CDR1 MNHEY and CDR2 SMNVEV come from the germline V gene (reference sequence). The CDR3 region is CASSFWPNTEAFF. CDR3 sequence (DNA): TGTGCCAGCAGTTTTTGGCCAAACACTGAAGCTTTCTTT.

This clone appeared a single time. V gene TRBV11-2 combines with J gene TRBJ1-1, with D tentatively TRBD1 (5 bases). CDR3 length equals 16 residues. V lost 5 bases and J lost 1, with 17 bases in between. Germline lookup yields CDR1 SGHAT and CDR2 FQNNGV. CDR3 residues: CASSLRAFGANTEAFF. As DNA, the CDR3 is TGTGCCAGCAGCCTCAGGGCTTTCGGGGCGAACACTGAAGCTTTCTTT.

J is TRBJ2-7 and V is TRBV5-4; TRBD2 matches 8 bases. CDR1 SGHNT and CDR2 YYREEE come from the germline V gene (reference sequence). With 0 bases clipped from V and 7 bases from J, the junction kept 15 bases outside the gene matches. The CDR3 contains 17 residues. CDR3 DNA sequence: TGTGCCAGCAGCTTGGGAGTCGCGGGGGGCGCTCGAGAAGAGCAGTACTTC. Translating gives CASSLGVAGGAREEQYF.

The chain is built from TRBV28 and TRBJ1-2; D may be TRBD1 (6 bases). The CDR3 has 12 amino acids. V lost 4 bases and J 7 bases, leaving 10 bases between the germline ends. The germline V gene has CDR1 MDHEN and CDR2 SYDVKM. This chain's CDR3 is CASSYTGSGYTF. The DNA for the CDR3 is TGTGCCAGCAGTTACACAGGGTCTGGCTACACCTTC.

This chain uses TRBV10-1 with TRBJ1-5; D is perhaps TRBD1 (6 bases). Germline V gene data show CDR1 as WNHNN and CDR2 as SYGVQD (reference sequence). The CDR3 is 12 residues long. The V end lost 3 bases, the J end lost 16 bases, and 16 bases lay between the germline ends. CDR3 sequence (DNA): TGCGCCAGCAGTGAAGAGGGGGGACCGCTCCATTTT. Protein sequence: CASSEEGGPLHF.

The chain couples TRBV28 to TRBJ2-7, with a weak D call TRBD2 (5 bases). The CDR3 has 17 residues. V was trimmed by 2 bases and J by 2 bases, leaving 19 bases between them. Germline CDR1 reads MDHEN; CDR2 reads SYDVKM. CDR3 coding DNA: TGTGCCAGCAGTTTAAACACCCCGGGATATCGAACCTACGAGCAGTACTTC. This gives the protein CASSLNTPGYRTYEQYF.

The chain is built from TRBV4-1 and TRBJ2-7, with 10 bases fitting TRBD1. Germline values: CDR1 MGHRA, CDR2 YSYEKL. This CDR3 contains 15 residues. V dropped 1 base and J dropped 4; count of bases not matched to a gene: 4. CDR3 bases: TGCGCCAGCAGCCAAGGACAGGGGGCACGGTACGAGCAGTACTTC. Translation gives CASSQGQGARYEQYF.

The chain recombines TRBV27 with TRBJ1-2, with D perhaps matching TRBD1 (5 bases). Germline-derived CDR1 and CDR2 are MNHEY and SMNVEV (reference sequence). CDR3 length: 14 residues. V dropped 1 base and J dropped 7 bases, with 13 bases sitting between them. The CDR3 spells CASSLYRGDRGYTF. CDR3 nucleotide sequence: TGTGCCAGCAGTTTATACCGGGGCGACCGTGGCTACACCTTC.

This chain links TRBV5-1 with TRBJ1-4; D might be TRBD1 (6 bases). The CDR3 covers 17 residues. V lost 4 bases to trimming and J lost 3 bases, with 19 bases between them. Germline V gene sequence: CDR1 SGHRS, CDR2 YFSETQ. This chain's CDR3 is CASSTGQYHHANEKLFF. CDR3 coding DNA: TGCGCCAGCAGCACCGGACAGTACCACCACGCTAATGAAAAACTGTTTTTT.

The chain joins TRBV28 to TRBJ2-1, with 7 nucleotides matching TRBD1. The germline V gene encodes CDR1 MDHEN and CDR2 SYDVKM. The CDR3 is 15 residues long. With V trimmed by 1 base and J by 4 bases, 4 bases remained unmatched. CDR3 coding DNA: TGTGCCAGCAGTTTATTGGGCAGGGGGTACAATGAGCAGTTCTTC. Residues: CASSLLGRGYNEQFF.

This clone was observed a single time. The V gene is TRBV7-8, the J gene TRBJ2-7, with 9 bases fitting TRBD2. The V gene end was trimmed by 1 base and the J gene end by 0 bases; junction bases not matched to a gene: 4. The CDR3 runs to 16 residues. Germline CDR1 is SGHVS and CDR2 is FQNEAQ. The CDR3, as DNA: TGTGCCAGCAGCTTAGGCGCTAGCGGGAACTCCTACGAGCAGTACTTC. Translated: CASSLGASGNSYEQYF.

The gene calls are TRBV21-1 and TRBJ2-5. TRBV21-1 is a pseudogene segment. This CDR3 has 16 residues. The CDR3 sequence: CASSKDRKVRQETQYF. The CDR3 nucleotides are TGTGCCAGCAGCAAAGATCGCAAGGTAAGGCAAGAGACCCAGTACTTC.

The V and J genes are TRBV7-9 and TRBJ1-1; D remains unclear. The CDR3 runs to 13 residues. Between the trimmed V and J ends, which lost 1 base and 5 bases, there was a span of 8 bases. Germline CDR1 is SEHNR and CDR2 is FQNEAQ (reference sequence). The CDR3 DNA sequence: TGTGCCAGCAGCTTAGTAGGGAGGACTGAAGCTTTCTTT. Protein product: CASSLVGRTEAFF.

The V and J genes are TRBV15 and TRBJ2-5, with TRBD2 matching over 7 bases. V lost 8 bases to trimming and J lost 5 bases; unmatched junction nucleotides: 5. CDR1 is LNHNV and CDR2 is YYDKDF in the germline V gene (reference sequence). The CDR3 is 12 residues long. Here the CDR3 DNA reads TGTGCCACCGGGGGAGGGTCCGAGACCCAGTACTTC. Amino acid sequence: CATGGGSETQYF.

The chain combines TRBV4-2 with TRBJ2-7; D call uncertain. Trimming shortened V by 0 bases and J by 2 bases, and 11 bases separated the two germline ends. Germline CDR1 reads LGHNA; CDR2 reads YNFKEQ. The CDR3 extends over 15 amino acids. The CDR3 region has the DNA TGTGCCAGCAGCCAAGAATTCCTTTCTCCCTACGAGCAGTACTTC. Translation gives CASSQEFLSPYEQYF.